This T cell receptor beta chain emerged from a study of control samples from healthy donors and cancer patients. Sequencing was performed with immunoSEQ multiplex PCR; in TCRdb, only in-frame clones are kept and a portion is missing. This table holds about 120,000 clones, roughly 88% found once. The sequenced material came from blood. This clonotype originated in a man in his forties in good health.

The CDR3 protein is CASSLATGTVYGYTF. The CDR3 DNA follows: TGCGCCAGCAGCTTGGCAACCGGGACAGTCTATGGCTACACCTTC. This chain links TRBV5-1 with TRBJ1-2; 7 nucleotides align to TRBD1. Germline assignment: CDR1 SGHRS and CDR2 YFSETQ. J was trimmed by 4 bases and V by 0 bases; bases with no gene match: 6. The CDR3 contains 15 residues.